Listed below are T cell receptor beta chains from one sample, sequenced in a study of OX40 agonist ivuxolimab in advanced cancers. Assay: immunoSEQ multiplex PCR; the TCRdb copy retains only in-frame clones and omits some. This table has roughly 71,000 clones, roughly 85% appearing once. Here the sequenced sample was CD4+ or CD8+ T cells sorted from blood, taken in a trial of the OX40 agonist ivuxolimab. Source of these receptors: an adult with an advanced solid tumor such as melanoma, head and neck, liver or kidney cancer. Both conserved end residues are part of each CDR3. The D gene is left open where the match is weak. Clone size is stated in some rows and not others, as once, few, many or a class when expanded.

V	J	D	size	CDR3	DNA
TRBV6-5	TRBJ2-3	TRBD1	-	CASSLTGNADTQYF	TGTGCCAGCAGCTTGACAGGGAACGCAGATACGCAGTATTTT
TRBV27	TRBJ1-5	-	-	CASSLEAEQPQHF	TGTGCCAGCAGTTTAGAGGCGGAGCAGCCCCAGCATTTT
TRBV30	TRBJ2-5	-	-	CAWSVAQETQYF	TGTGCCTGGAGTGTAGCCCAAGAGACCCAGTACTTC
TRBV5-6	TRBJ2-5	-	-	CASSRWEAWKTQYF	TGTGCCAGCAGCCGTTGGGAGGCCTGGAAGACCCAGTACTTC
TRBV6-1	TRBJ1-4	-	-	CASSEGASNEKLFF	TGTGCCAGCAGTGAAGGGGCTTCTAATGAAAAACTGTTTTTT
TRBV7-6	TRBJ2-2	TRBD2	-	CASSLELAANTGELFF	TGTGCCAGCAGCTTAGAGCTAGCGGCGAACACCGGGGAGCTGTTTTTT
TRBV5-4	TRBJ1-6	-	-	CASSLSGYNDSPLHF	TGTGCCAGCAGCTTGTCAGGGTACAATGATTCACCCCTCCACTTT
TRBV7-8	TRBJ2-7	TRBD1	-	CASSLVASTGASRAEQYF	TGTGCCAGCAGCTTAGTAGCCTCTACAGGGGCCTCTCGGGCCGAGCAGTACTTC
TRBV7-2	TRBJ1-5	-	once	CASSPRAGSSNQPQHF	TGTGCCAGCAGCCCAAGAGCCGGGAGTAGCAATCAGCCCCAGCATTTT
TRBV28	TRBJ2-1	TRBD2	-	CASSPLGSAGQEQFF	TGTGCCAGCAGTCCCTTAGGATCAGCGGGGCAAGAGCAGTTCTTC
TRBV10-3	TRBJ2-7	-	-	CAINAGLRYEQYF	TGTGCCATCAACGCGGGGCTGCGCTACGAGCAGTACTTC
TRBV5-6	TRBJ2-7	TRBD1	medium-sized	CASSPTGGSYEQYF	TGTGCCAGCAGCCCTACAGGGGGCAGCTACGAGCAGTACTTC
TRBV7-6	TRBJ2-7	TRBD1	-	CASSHGQGPSEQYF	TGTGCCAGCAGCCACGGACAGGGGCCCTCCGAGCAGTACTTC
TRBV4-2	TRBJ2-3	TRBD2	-	CASSQAGTSGLSTDTQYF	TGTGCCAGCAGCCAAGCCGGGACTAGCGGGCTTAGCACAGATACGCAGTATTTT
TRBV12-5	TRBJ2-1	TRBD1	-	CASGHRTGNEQFF	TGTGCTAGTGGCCACCGGACAGGGAATGAGCAGTTCTTC
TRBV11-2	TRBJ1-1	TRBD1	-	CASSLGGTGKPEAFF	TGTGCCAGCAGCTTAGGGGGGACAGGGAAACCTGAAGCTTTCTTT
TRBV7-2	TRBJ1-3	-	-	CASSPLGQGGGNTIYF	TGTGCCAGCAGCCCATTGGGCCAGGGAGGTGGAAACACCATATATTTT
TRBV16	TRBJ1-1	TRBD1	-	CASSQSRTGTRGGTEAFF	TGTGCCAGCAGCCAATCGCGGACAGGGACAAGAGGGGGCACTGAAGCTTTCTTT
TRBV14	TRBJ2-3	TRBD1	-	CASSPGQAYRDTQYF	TGTGCCAGCAGCCCGGGACAGGCCTACCGGGATACGCAGTATTTT
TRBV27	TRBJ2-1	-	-	CASSPQPRGVTANEQFF	TGTGCCAGCAGTCCACAGCCTAGGGGGGTGACGGCCAATGAGCAGTTCTTC
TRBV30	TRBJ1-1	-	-	CAWSKRGGFTEAFF	TGTGCCTGGAGCAAGAGGGGGGGCTTCACTGAAGCTTTCTTT
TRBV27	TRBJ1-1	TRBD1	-	CASSFDQGARTEAFF	TGTGCCAGCAGTTTTGATCAGGGGGCTCGCACTGAAGCTTTCTTT
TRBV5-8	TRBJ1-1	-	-	CASSLVPNTEAFF	TGTGCCAGCAGCTTGGTGCCCAACACTGAAGCTTTCTTT
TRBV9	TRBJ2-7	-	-	CASSASYEQYF	TGTGCCAGCAGCGCTTCCTACGAGCAGTACTTC
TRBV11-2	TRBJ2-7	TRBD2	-	CASSSPSGGSYEQYF	TGTGCCAGCAGCTCCCCTAGCGGGGGTTCCTACGAGCAGTACTTC
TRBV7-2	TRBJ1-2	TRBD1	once	CASSPGTGMEYGYTF	TGTGCCAGCAGCCCCGGGACAGGGATGGAATATGGCTACACCTTC
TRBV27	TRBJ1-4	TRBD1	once	CASSLTGDGKLFF	TGTGCCAGCAGTTTAACAGGGGATGGAAAACTGTTTTTT
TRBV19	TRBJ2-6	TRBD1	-	CASSIAAGGLAGANVLTF	TGTGCCAGTAGTATCGCGGCAGGGGGTCTGGCTGGGGCCAACGTCCTGACTTTC
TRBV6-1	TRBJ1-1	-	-	CASSQRAMGTEAFF	TGTGCCAGCAGTCAGAGGGCCATGGGGACTGAAGCTTTCTTT
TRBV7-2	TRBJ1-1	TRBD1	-	CASRPTGGLQNTEAFF	TGTGCCAGCAGACCGACAGGGGGCCTTCAGAACACTGAAGCTTTCTTT
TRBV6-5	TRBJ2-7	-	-	CASSSPGGEGEQYF	TGTGCCAGCAGTTCCCCAGGCGGGGAAGGTGAGCAGTACTTC
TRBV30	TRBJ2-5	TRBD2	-	CAWRGTSGSLPQETQYF	TGTGCCTGGAGGGGGACTAGCGGGTCTTTACCCCAAGAGACCCAGTACTTC
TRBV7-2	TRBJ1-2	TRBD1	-	CASSLVYRGEDGYTF	TGTGCCAGCAGCTTAGTTTACAGGGGGGAAGATGGCTACACCTTC
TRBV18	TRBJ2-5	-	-	CASSPAADQETQYF	TGTGCCAGCTCACCGGCAGCAGATCAAGAGACCCAGTACTTC
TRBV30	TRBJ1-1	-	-	CAWTLGSRNTEAFF	TGTGCCTGGACCCTGGGGAGCCGGAACACTGAAGCTTTCTTT
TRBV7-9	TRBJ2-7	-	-	CASSLEYEQYF	TGTGCCAGCAGCTTAGAATACGAGCAGTACTTC
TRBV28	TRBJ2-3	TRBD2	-	CATLAGGRSDTQYF	TGTGCCACTTTAGCGGGGGGGCGCTCAGATACGCAGTATTTT
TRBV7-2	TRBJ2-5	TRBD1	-	CASSFYTGEETQYF	TGTGCCAGCAGCTTTTATACAGGGGAAGAGACCCAGTACTTC
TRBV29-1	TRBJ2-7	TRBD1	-	CSVDRGQVQYF	TGCAGCGTCGACAGGGGGCAGGTGCAGTACTTC
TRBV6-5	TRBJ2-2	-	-	CASSYDTGVGTGELFF	TGTGCCAGCAGTTACGATACGGGAGTTGGTACCGGGGAGCTGTTTTTT
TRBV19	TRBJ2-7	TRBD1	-	CASNPGQLSYEQYF	TGTGCCAGTAACCCGGGACAGCTGTCCTACGAGCAGTACTTC
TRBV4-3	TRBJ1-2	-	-	CASSLEGPGQGRPYGYTF	TGCGCCAGCAGCCTAGAGGGGCCTGGGCAGGGCCGTCCCTATGGCTACACCTTC